The following is a T cell receptor beta chain sequence with its context. The data originate from a study of blood T cell repertoires in COVID-19. TCRdb's table, derived via immunoSEQ multiplex PCR, lists solely in-frame clones and lacks some. In the table there are 130,000 to 150,000 clones, around 87% of which are singletons. CDR1 and CDR2 (germline): LGHDT, YNNKEL (reference sequence). V dropped 4 bases and J dropped 5; count of bases not matched to a gene: 8. The CDR3 runs to 17 residues. This sequence was found in a man aged 55 to 70 who had recovered from COVID-19. The sequenced material came from PBMCs or T cells enriched from blood (not recorded which). The J gene is TRBJ2-1, the V gene TRBV3-1 (or the pseudogene TRBV3-2); 13 bases agree with TRBD2. The CDR3 reads CASSPGLAGAFDNEQFF. The CDR3 nucleotides read TGTGCCAGCAGCCCAGGACTAGCGGGAGCATTCGACAATGAGCAGTTCTTC.